This T cell receptor beta chain derives from a study of T-cell reconstitution after alpha-beta-depleted transplantation in children. TCRbeta library construction was performed incorporating unique molecular identifiers. MiXCR, run by TCRdb on the PCR reads, gives a single entry per CDR3 protein. The sample includes about 610,000 distinct CDR3 sequences, roughly a tenth of them seen just once. This CDR3 spans 14 amino acids. The V and J ends lost 6 bases and 12 bases respectively, with 21 bases between them. Germline CDR1 and CDR2: LGHDT and YNNKEL (reference sequence). This clonotype was seen more than once but under ten times.

This specimen consisted of PBMCs from the stem cell graft donor, obtained from the stem cell graft. J is TRBJ2-1 and V is TRBV3-1; D tentatively fits TRBD1 or TRBD2 (5 bases each). This sequence originates from a human donor who donated a stem cell graft to a child with acute myeloid leukemia. The CDR3 loop reads CASRVEDGGGSQFF. The CDR3 DNA is TGTGCCAGCAGAGTAGAGGATGGTGGGGGATCGCAGTTCTTC.